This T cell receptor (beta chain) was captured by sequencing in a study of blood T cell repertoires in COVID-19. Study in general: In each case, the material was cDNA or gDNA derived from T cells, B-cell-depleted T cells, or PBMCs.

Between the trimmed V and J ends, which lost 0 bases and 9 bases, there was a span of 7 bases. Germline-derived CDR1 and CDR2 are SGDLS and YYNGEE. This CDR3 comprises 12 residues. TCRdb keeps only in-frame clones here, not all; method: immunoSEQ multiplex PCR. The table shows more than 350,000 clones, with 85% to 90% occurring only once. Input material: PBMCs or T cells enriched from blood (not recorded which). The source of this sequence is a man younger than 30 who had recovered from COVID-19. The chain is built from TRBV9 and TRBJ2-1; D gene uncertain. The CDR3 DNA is TGTGCCAGCAGCGTAGTCTCGGGTGAGCAGTTCTTC. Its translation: CASSVVSGEQFF.